One and the same sample provided the 8 T cell receptor beta chains below, sequenced in a study of T cell repertoires and HLA-DP antigens. Assay used: immunoSEQ multiplex PCR; TCRdb lists only in-frame clones, some missing. This table holds roughly 110,000 clones, approximately 92% found once. Their antigens remain unidentified. Sequencing was carried out using CD4+ T cells from PBMCs. The receptor source for this set is a woman younger than 35 in good health and CMV-seronegative.

V and J are TRBV27 and TRBJ2-5, with 7 bases that match TRBD2. V lost 4 bases to trimming and J lost 1 base; unmatched junction nucleotides: 6. This CDR3 is built from 15 residues. The germline V gene encodes CDR1 MNHEY and CDR2 SMNVEV (reference sequence). CDR3 protein: CASSSWTGGQETQYF. CDR3 sequence (DNA): TGTGCCAGCAGTTCCTGGACGGGAGGCCAAGAGACCCAGTACTTC.

The rearrangement joins TRBV19 to TRBJ1-5, with 9 positions matching TRBD1. V lost 5 bases, J lost 3 bases, and 2 bases stayed unmatched. Looked up from germline, CDR1 is LNHDA and CDR2 is SQIVND (reference sequence). There are 14 residues in the CDR3. CDR3 sequence reads: CASSRTGANQPQHF. DNA of the CDR3: TGTGCCAGTAGTCGGACAGGGGCCAATCAGCCCCAGCATTTT.

J is TRBJ2-1 and V is TRBV11-3; D assignment may be TRBD1 or TRBD2 (6 bases each). Germline CDR1 reads SGHNT; CDR2 reads YENEEA. The CDR3 covers 16 residues. V lost 4 bases to trimming and J lost 0 bases, with 13 bases between them. CDR3 DNA: TGTGCCAGCAGCTCGGGGGCGGGCGTCTCCTACAATGAGCAGTTCTTC. It is translated as CASSSGAGVSYNEQFF.

The rearrangement joins TRBV9 to TRBJ1-3; possible D gene TRBD1, 5 bases. V lost 4 bases and J lost 4, with 27 bases in between. Per germline, CDR1 SGDLS and CDR2 YYNGEE. The CDR3 runs to 19 residues. The CDR3 region is CASSSRASTGGGTGNTIYF. Written as DNA, the CDR3 is TGTGCCAGCAGCTCTAGGGCGTCTACAGGCGGCGGCACCGGAAACACCATATATTTT.

This clone showed up just once. V is TRBV2 and J is TRBJ2-7; D remains unclear. V was clipped by 4 bases and J by 0 bases, with 7 bases between them. Germline CDR1 is SNHLY and CDR2 is FYNNEI. The CDR3 extends over 13 amino acids. The CDR3, as DNA: TGTGCCAGCAGTGGGTACATCTCCTACGAGCAGTACGTC. Translated: CASSGYISYEQYV.

The rearrangement uses TRBV18 and TRBJ2-1; 7 positions agree with TRBD1. The V gene end was trimmed by 3 bases and the J gene end by 4 bases; junction bases not matched to a gene: 3. This CDR3 has 14 amino acids. Germline values: CDR1 KGHSH, CDR2 LQKENI. Written as DNA, the CDR3 is TGTGCCAGCTCACCTCAGACAGGGTACAATGAGCAGTTCTTC. Translation: CASSPQTGYNEQFF.

V is TRBV28 and J is TRBJ1-2, with D maybe TRBD1 (5 bases). Trimming stripped 4 bases from V and 2 bases from J, with 20 bases between. The CDR3 contains 17 residues. CDR1 is MDHEN and CDR2 is SYDVKM in the germline V gene. DNA for the CDR3: TGTGCCAGCAGTTCCACACACAGGTTCGAATGGAACTATGGCTACACCTTC. This encodes CASSSTHRFEWNYGYTF.

The V gene is TRBV7-2, the J gene TRBJ2-5; D ambiguous. This CDR3 region has 14 residues. Germline assignment: CDR1 SGHTA and CDR2 FQGNSA. Trimming stripped 1 base from V and 0 bases from J, with 6 bases between. The CDR3: CASSLGNYQETQYF. The CDR3 nucleotides are TGTGCCAGCAGCTTAGGCAACTACCAAGAGACCCAGTACTTC.